What follows are 20 T cell receptor beta chains derived from one specimen sequenced in a study of CD8+CD57+ T cells in acquired aplastic anemia. Genomic DNA, the template, was used for profiling of the TCR beta VDJ and CDR3. TCRdb processed the reads anew with MiXCR; each CDR3 protein has one entry. The sample lists more than 250,000 distinct CDR3 sequences, roughly half occurring once. The source material was sorted CD4+, CD8+, or CD8+CD57+ T cells (not recorded which) from PBMCs. These receptors all stem from a human donor with severe aplastic anemia or a healthy control (not recorded which).

The V and J genes are TRBV10-3 and TRBJ2-1; D is uncertain. Trimming left V 4 bases short and J 5 bases short, with 12 bases between. The length of the CDR3 is 14 residues. Germline values: CDR1 ENHRY, CDR2 SYGVKD. The CDR3 is CAISGGTPNNEQFF. As DNA, the CDR3 is TGTGCCATCAGTGGAGGCACACCTAACAATGAGCAGTTCTTC.

This clonotype was seen repeatedly, ten times or more. The chain has TRBV10-3 and TRBJ1-3; possible D gene TRBD1, 6 bases. There are 16 residues in the CDR3. V gave up 9 bases and J gave up 1 base, with 19 bases separating them. Germline V gene sequence: CDR1 ENHRY, CDR2 SYGVKD. The chain's CDR3 is CAIKILGGRSGNTIYF. The CDR3 DNA is TGTGCCATAAAGATCCTCGGGGGGCGATCTGGAAACACCATATATTTT.

Notes on this clonotype: A read error may produce the germline difference seen at one junction end. The chain has TRBV24-1 and TRBJ1-2, with TRBD1 as a possible D gene (5 bases). CDR1 KGHDR and CDR2 SFDVKD come from the germline V gene. The CDR3 length is 14 residues. The CDR3, as DNA: TGTGCCAGCAGTTTGGAGAGGGGCGGCTATGGCTACACCTTC. This sequence encodes CASSLERGGYGYTF.

CDR3 sequence (DNA): TGTGCCAGCAGCTTAGCCCCGTCCCTGGGGGGAGGCACCGGGGAGCTGTTTTTT. Protein: CASSLAPSLGGGTGELFF. This chain connects TRBV7-6 to TRBJ2-2, with D possibly TRBD2 on 6 matching bases. V was trimmed by 0 bases and J by 4 bases, leaving 18 bases between them. The CDR3 runs to 18 residues. Germline V gives CDR1 SGHVS, CDR2 FNYEAQ.

This clonotype was observed at least ten times. The chain has TRBV19 and TRBJ2-2; possibly TRBD1 for D (5 bases). Between the trimmed V and J ends, which lost 0 bases and 4 bases, there was a span of 9 bases. Germline V gene data show CDR1 as LNHDA and CDR2 as SQIVND (reference sequence). The CDR3 spans 15 residues. The CDR3 reads CASSIDRASTGELFF. CDR3 DNA sequence: TGTGCCAGTAGTATAGACAGGGCGAGCACCGGGGAGCTGTTTTTT.

This chain uses TRBV6-6 with TRBJ1-5, with no clear D. Germline V gene data show CDR1 as MNHNY and CDR2 as SVGAGI (reference sequence). V lost 8 bases and J lost 2, with 10 bases in between. The CDR3 is 13 amino acids. Here the CDR3 reads CASLYSRNQPQHF. In DNA form, the CDR3 reads TGTGCCAGCCTTTACTCGCGCAATCAGCCCCAGCATTTT.

Comments on this clonotype: The CDR3 end shows no conserved phenylalanine or tryptophan, and so a read error is likely. This sequence joins TRBV7-2 and TRBJ2-5; TRBD2 agrees at 14 bases. Looked up from germline, CDR1 is SGHTA and CDR2 is FQGNSA. This CDR3 contains 17 residues. J gave up 4 bases and V 3 bases, and 7 bases lay outside the gene matches. The CDR3 DNA follows: TGTGCCAGCAGCTTCCGGGGACTAGCGGGGGAAGGAGAGACCCAGTACCTC. It specifies CASSFRGLAGEGETQYL.

The J gene is TRBJ1-4, the V gene TRBV12-3 or TRBV12-4; a possible D gene is TRBD1 (5 bases). The CDR3 totals 13 residues. Between the trimmed V and J ends, which lost 5 bases and 7 bases, there was a span of 11 bases. The CDR3 DNA is TGTGCCAGCAGTCAGGGCGACAGTGAAAAACTGTTTTTT. It translates to CASSQGDSEKLFF.

Of note for this clonotype: At one boundary the junction diverges from the germline segment, which might be a read error. The chain couples TRBV7-7 to TRBJ1-1; the D gene is possibly TRBD1 (6 bases). The CDR3 consists of 14 residues. The germline gives CDR1 SSHAT, CDR2 FNYEAQ (reference sequence). For the CDR3, the DNA is TGTGCTAGCAGCTTAAGGACAGTAGACACTGGAGCTTTCTTT. It codes for CASSLRTVDTGAFF.

The rearrangement joins TRBV24-1 to TRBJ2-1, with TRBD2 matching 8 bases. Trimming cost V 3 bases and J 5 bases; bases outside gene matches: 2. Germline CDR1 is KGHDR and CDR2 is SFDVKD. The CDR3 covers 14 residues. CDR3 in amino acids: CATSDLAGDNEQFF. The CDR3 nucleotides are TGTGCCACCAGTGATCTAGCGGGTGACAATGAGCAGTTCTTC.

V is TRBV20-1 and J is TRBJ2-7; D unclear. The V gene's germline CDR1 is DFQATT and CDR2 SNEGSKA (reference sequence). The CDR3 has 15 residues. The germline V and J ends were trimmed by 6 bases and 0 bases, with 18 bases remaining between them. The CDR3 loop reads CSASSVDEDSYEQYF. DNA for the CDR3: TGCAGTGCCAGCAGCGTAGATGAAGACTCCTACGAGCAGTACTTC.

The table lists this clonotype with many counts. This rearrangement joins TRBV6-5 to TRBJ2-1; D unclear. The CDR3 has 15 amino acids. V lost 2 bases and J 8 bases, leaving 16 bases between the germline ends. The V gene's germline CDR1 is MNHEY and CDR2 SVGAGI. CDR3 DNA: TGTGCCAGCAGTTACGTGACCCCTAGGAGCGATGAGCAGTTCTTC. Amino acids: CASSYVTPRSDEQFF.

The V and J genes are TRBV15 and TRBJ2-5; 8 bases line up with TRBD1. The CDR3 is made up of 17 amino acids. J was trimmed by 0 bases and V by 0 bases; bases with no gene match: 6. CDR1 and CDR2 (germline): LNHNV, YYDKDF (reference sequence). CDR3 nucleotides: TGTGCCACCAGCAGAGATAGGACAGGGTATGACCAAGAGACCCAGTACTTC. Translation: CATSRDRTGYDQETQYF.

This clonotype was seen many times. The V and J genes are TRBV9 and TRBJ2-3; a possible D gene is TRBD2 (6 bases). The CDR3 runs 16 residues. Germline V gene lookup returns CDR1 SGDLS and CDR2 YYNGEE. V was shortened by 3 bases and J by 4 bases, with 18 bases between the two germline ends. The CDR3: CASSGTGLQNADTQYF. CDR3 coding DNA: TGTGCCAGCAGCGGAACGGGACTCCAGAACGCAGATACGCAGTATTTT.

This clonotype was detected only a few times. The rearrangement joins TRBV9 to TRBJ1-5; D unresolved. Trimming took off 5 bases at V and 6 bases at J, with 15 bases between the two ends. The CDR3 is 14 amino acids. The germline V gene encodes CDR1 SGDLS and CDR2 YYNGEE. CDR3 loop: CASRINSGGQPQHF. The CDR3 DNA reads as TGTGCCAGCAGGATAAACTCTGGCGGTCAGCCCCAGCATTTT.

This clonotype has a count of ten or more. V usage is TRBV10-1 and J usage is TRBJ1-5, with D perhaps matching TRBD1 (5 bases). CDR3 length: 18 amino acids. Trimming removed 0 bases from V and 4 bases from J, with 19 bases in between. From germline, CDR1 is WNHNN and CDR2 SYGVQD (reference sequence). The CDR3 region has the DNA TGCGCCAGCAGTGAGTCCTCACTACAGGAGTTAAAGAATCAGCCCCAGCATTTT. As protein: CASSESSLQELKNQPQHF.

V and J are TRBV20-1 and TRBJ2-5; 7 bases line up with TRBD2. The CDR3 runs to 13 residues. Germline assignment: CDR1 DFQATT and CDR2 SNEGSKA (reference sequence). V lost 3 bases to trimming and J lost 1 base; unmatched junction nucleotides: 2. Here the CDR3 reads CSARGGPQETQYF. In DNA, the CDR3 is TGCAGTGCTAGGGGAGGGCCCCAAGAGACCCAGTACTTC.

The chain carries TRBV2 and TRBJ2-7; D call uncertain. V lost 7 bases and J 2 bases, leaving 12 bases between the germline ends. Germline loops: CDR1 SNHLY, CDR2 FYNNEI. The CDR3 consists of 13 residues. DNA of the CDR3: TGTGCCAGCACGGGTTTGGCCACCTACGAGCAGTACTTC. Its protein product is CASTGLATYEQYF.

In the case of this clonotype: A junction boundary mismatches the germline segment, possibly from a read error. CDR3 amino acids: CASSQDGGLGQFF. CDR3 nucleotide sequence: TGCGCCAGCAGCCAAGATGGGGGATTGGGGCAGTTCTTC. The V call is TRBV2, the J call TRBJ2-1; tentatively, D is TRBD1 or TRBD2 (5 bases each). The CDR3 has 13 amino acids. CDR1 and CDR2 (germline): SNHLY, FYNNEI.

The sample holds one count of this clonotype. CDR3 loop: CASSLVTGPGANVLTF. The CDR3, as DNA: TGCGCCAGCAGCTTGGTTACGGGACCTGGGGCCAACGTCCTGACTTTC. The V and J genes are TRBV5-1 and TRBJ2-6; D tentatively fits TRBD1 or TRBD2 (5 bases each). The CDR3 loop spans 16 amino acids. Germline CDR1 reads SGHRS; CDR2 reads YFSETQ. V shed 0 bases and J shed 2 bases, with 9 bases lying between them.